This paragraph covers one TCR beta chain sequence. Its antigen is not identified. The data belong to a study of T cell responses to AZD1222 COVID-19 vaccine. The overall study: Second-dose timings of about 4 or about 12 weeks were pooled. General study findings and limits: Clonal diversity was possibly underestimated, and the donors were mostly white British, with more females. Baseline serology detected seropositivity in only six or seven AZD1222 recipients. There were repertoire samples only from the period after the peak T cell response.

TCRdb's copy holds only in-frame clones and misses some; the assay was immunoSEQ multiplex PCR. The data show 120,000 to 150,000 clones, with under 95% seen just once and 5% held by the top ten. Trimming at V came to 0 bases and at J to 2 bases, leaving 1 base not matched to a gene. Germline V gene data show CDR1 as LNHNV and CDR2 as YYDKDF (reference sequence). This CDR3 has 16 residues. This chain uses TRBV15 with TRBJ2-3, with 11 bases aligning to TRBD2. The specimen was peripheral blood, collected on day 0 of AZD1222 vaccination. This receptor was taken from an adult in good health. CDR3 sequence reads: CATSRELAGDTDTQYF. As DNA, the CDR3 is TGTGCCACCAGCAGAGAACTAGCGGGGGACACAGATACGCAGTATTTT.